Following are 30 T cell receptor beta chains from one sample sequenced in a study of cytomegalovirus exposure and HLA in healthy donors. A multiplex PCR was run with 60 Vbeta primers and 13 Jbeta primers. The repertoire was sequenced with immunoSEQ multiplex PCR; TCRdb's copy has only in-frame clones and lacks some. Here the sample spans 99,000 or so clones, about 80% being singletons. Sequencing used PBMCs. The receptors derive from a man aged 25 to 45 in good health and CMV-seronegative.

This sequence joins TRBV4-3 and TRBJ1-3, with no clear D. V lost 2 bases and J lost 0, with 14 bases in between. This CDR3 contains 17 residues. The germline V gene encodes CDR1 LGHNA and CDR2 YSLEER. The CDR3: CASSQSSSQVSGNTIYF. CDR3 nucleotide sequence: TGCGCCAGCAGCCAAAGCTCGAGTCAAGTCTCTGGAAACACCATATATTTT.

This clone occurred a few times. Here the CDR3 reads CASSYFAADRRAFF. CDR3 DNA sequence: TGTGCCAGCAGTTACTTTGCGGCGGACAGGAGAGCTTTCTTT. V gene TRBV6-5 combines with J gene TRBJ1-1; 7 nucleotides line up with TRBD1. After removal of 1 base from V and 10 bases from J, the junction contained 9 bases not matched to a gene. In germline, CDR1 is MNHEY, CDR2 SVGAGI. The CDR3 runs to 14 residues.

The gene calls are TRBV7-2 and TRBJ1-3; D gene uncertain. The germline CDR1 and CDR2 sequences are SGHTA and FQGNSA. This CDR3 is 15 amino acids long. Trimming shortened V by 1 base and J by 2 bases, and 9 bases separated the two germline ends. CDR3 loop: CASSLVSGTGNTIYF. The CDR3 DNA is TGTGCCAGCAGCTTAGTTTCGGGAACTGGAAACACCATATATTTT.

The CDR3 DNA sequence: TGTGCCAGCAGCTTATTACAGCGGGCAGATACGCAGTATTTT. Residues: CASSLLQRADTQYF. The chain has TRBV7-9 and TRBJ2-3, with D maybe TRBD2 (6 bases). The germline V gene has CDR1 SEHNR and CDR2 FQNEAQ (reference sequence). Trimming took off 2 bases at V and 4 bases at J, with 10 bases between the two ends. CDR3 length: 14 residues.

V and J are TRBV5-1 and TRBJ2-2; possibly TRBD1 for D (6 bases). Per germline, CDR1 SGHRS and CDR2 YFSETQ. Deletions cut 7 bases from V and 0 bases from J, with 13 bases between. The CDR3 contains 15 residues. DNA for the CDR3: TGCGCCAGCTCCCTAGGACAGACGAACACCGGGGAGCTGTTTTTT. This encodes CASSLGQTNTGELFF.

The rearrangement links TRBV10-3 to TRBJ2-3; TRBD1 aligns across 8 bases. CDR1 and CDR2 from the germline V gene are ENHRY and SYGVKD. The CDR3 extends over 18 amino acids. V shed 8 bases and J 0 bases; nucleotides not matched to a gene: 16. The chain's CDR3 is CAIGGAGGGKSSTDTQYF. The CDR3 bases are TGTGCCATCGGCGGGGCAGGGGGCGGAAAGTCTAGCACAGATACGCAGTATTTT.

This clone was detected a few times. The V call is TRBV7-2, the J call TRBJ2-1, with D perhaps TRBD2 (6 bases). V was trimmed by 0 bases and J by 0 bases, leaving 12 bases between them. Germline V gene sequence: CDR1 SGHTA, CDR2 FQGNSA. This CDR3 is 17 amino acids long. The CDR3 spells CASSLAGGASSYNEQFF. The DNA of the CDR3 is TGTGCCAGCAGCTTAGCGGGGGGAGCGAGCTCCTACAATGAGCAGTTCTTC.

This chain connects TRBV18 to TRBJ1-2; 10 bases align to TRBD1. V was clipped by 3 bases and J by 0 bases; unmatched bases: 10. The germline V gene encodes CDR1 KGHSH and CDR2 LQKENI. The CDR3 is 18 amino acids. CDR3 DNA sequence: TGTGCCAGCTCACCGACCCGGGACAGGGGCCCAGCTAACTATGGCTACACCTTC. It is translated as CASSPTRDRGPANYGYTF.

The V call is TRBV10-3, the J call TRBJ1-4; D perhaps matches TRBD1 (6 bases). The V end lost 6 bases, the J end lost 5 bases, and 10 bases lay between the germline ends. The CDR3 has 13 residues. Germline V gives CDR1 ENHRY, CDR2 SYGVKD. CDR3: CAIRQGSNEKLFF. For the CDR3, the DNA is TGTGCCATCAGACAGGGCTCAAATGAAAAACTGTTTTTT.

The chain uses TRBV14 and TRBJ2-7, with D perhaps matching TRBD1 (5 bases). The CDR3 totals 16 residues. Trimming shortened V by 0 bases and J by 2 bases, and 14 bases separated the two germline ends. Germline V gives CDR1 SGHDN, CDR2 FVKESK. CDR3 nucleotides: TGTGCCAGCAGCCAAGACAAGGATGACAGAGCCTACGAGCAGTACTTC. Encoded protein: CASSQDKDDRAYEQYF.

The genes are TRBV27 and TRBJ1-2; the D gene is possibly TRBD1 (6 bases). Looked up from germline, CDR1 is MNHEY and CDR2 is SMNVEV (reference sequence). The CDR3 is 13 amino acids. Trimming took off 6 bases at V and 8 bases at J, with 16 bases between the two ends. CDR3 in DNA: TGTGCCAGCAGCTTACAGGGTTCTGAAGGCTACACCTTC. This codes for CASSLQGSEGYTF.

This chain connects TRBV4-1 to TRBJ2-7; 14 bases align to TRBD2. Germline V lookup: CDR1 MGHRA, CDR2 YSYEKL. This CDR3 spans 17 amino acids. V gave up 0 bases and J gave up 6 bases; unmatched junction bases: 7. Here the CDR3 reads CASSQDATSGRAGEQYF. The CDR3 DNA follows: TGCGCCAGCAGCCAAGATGCGACTAGCGGGAGGGCCGGCGAGCAGTACTTC.

The chain links TRBV30 to TRBJ2-5, with a possible D match to TRBD2 (5 bases). Trimming removed 0 bases at V and 1 base at J, with 6 bases between. The CDR3 sequence is 13 residues long. Germline V gene data show CDR1 as GTSNPN and CDR2 as SVGIG (reference sequence). The DNA for the CDR3 is TGTGCCTGGAGTGTTGGGAGCCAAGAGACCCAGTACTTC. Protein product: CAWSVGSQETQYF.

This clone was found a few times. The chain has TRBV4-2 and TRBJ2-7; 7 bases are a match to TRBD1. After removal of 1 base from V and 2 bases from J, the junction contained 2 bases not matched to a gene. This CDR3 comprises 14 residues. Germline V lookup: CDR1 LGHNA, CDR2 YNFKEQ. The CDR3 DNA follows: TGTGCCAGCAGCCAAGGGCAGGGGGCCTACGAGCAGTACTTC. This encodes CASSQGQGAYEQYF.

The rearrangement joins TRBV29-1 to TRBJ2-7; weak D call: TRBD1 (6 bases). V shed 2 bases and J shed 6 bases, with 14 bases lying between them. The CDR3 runs to 13 residues. Germline V gives CDR1 SQVTM, CDR2 ANQGSEA. The CDR3 bases are TGCAGCGTTGAAATCTGGGAAGGGGGCGAGCAGTACTTC. Translated, it gives CSVEIWEGGEQYF.

The chain carries TRBV7-2 and TRBJ2-1; 13 nucleotides align to TRBD2. Germline CDR1 SGHTA, CDR2 FQGNSA. The CDR3 length is 18 residues. Unmatched junction bases numbered 10, after V lost 0 bases and J lost 8 bases. The CDR3 DNA is TGTGCCAGCAGCTTAGCCATTTGGACTAGCGGGAGTTTAGATGAGCAGTTCTTC. It encodes CASSLAIWTSGSLDEQFF.

V and J are TRBV19 and TRBJ2-1, with 8 bases identical to TRBD2. This CDR3 is 14 amino acids long. The V gene end was trimmed by 1 base and the J gene end by 8 bases; junction bases not matched to a gene: 4. From germline, CDR1 is LNHDA and CDR2 SQIVND (reference sequence). CDR3 in amino acids: CASSIGGLAYEQFF. In DNA, the CDR3 is TGTGCCAGTAGTATAGGAGGACTAGCCTATGAGCAGTTCTTC. Complete variable domain (other parts from reference TRBV19 and TRBJ2-1): DGGITQSPKYLFRKEGQNVTLSCEQNLNHDAMYWYRQDPGQGLRLIYYSQIVNDFQKGDIAEGYSVSREKKESFPLTVTSAQKNPTAFYLCASSIGGLAYEQFFGPGTRLTVL.

The V gene is TRBV9, the J gene TRBJ1-4; D unclear. The CDR3 loop spans 13 amino acids. The germline gives CDR1 SGDLS, CDR2 YYNGEE. Trimming removed 4 bases at V and 5 bases at J, with 9 bases between. Here the CDR3 DNA reads TGTGCCAGCAGCTCTCCTTTAAATGAAAAACTGTTTTTT. Translation gives CASSSPLNEKLFF. The full variable domain, its missing parts supplied by reference TRBV9 and TRBJ1-4, is DSGVTQTPKHLITATGQRVTLRCSPRSGDLSVYWYQQSLDQGLQFLIQYYNGEERAKGNILERFSAQQFPDLHSELNLSSLELGDSALYFCASSSPLNEKLFFGSGTQLSVL.

The chain joins TRBV19 to TRBJ1-4; D is uncertain. The CDR3 totals 15 residues. Germline CDR1 is LNHDA and CDR2 is SQIVND (reference sequence). With 3 bases removed from V and 4 bases from J, the gap between germline ends came to 12 bases. CDR3 sequence reads: CASSIWSGSNEKLFF. The CDR3 DNA sequence: TGTGCCAGTAGTATCTGGTCAGGTAGTAATGAAAAACTGTTTTTT.

The chain joins TRBV11-2 to TRBJ1-1, with D perhaps TRBD1 (5 bases). Germline assignment: CDR1 SGHAT and CDR2 FQNNGV. Trimming pared 5 bases from V and 1 base from J, leaving 17 bases between. The length of the CDR3 is 16 residues. The CDR3 protein is CASSPRGVRANTEAFF. The CDR3 DNA reads as TGTGCCAGCAGCCCACGGGGGGTCAGGGCGAACACTGAAGCTTTCTTT.

The rearrangement links TRBV9 to TRBJ2-5; 8 bases line up with TRBD2. V lost 3 bases to trimming and J lost 4 bases; unmatched junction nucleotides: 11. The CDR3 consists of 16 residues. CDR1 and CDR2 (germline): SGDLS, YYNGEE. This CDR3 is CASSALSGSLGETQYF. CDR3 nucleotide sequence: TGTGCCAGCAGCGCCTTAAGCGGGAGTTTGGGAGAGACCCAGTACTTC.

Only one count was recorded for this clone. The genes are TRBV6-1 and TRBJ2-3; the D gene is possibly TRBD2 (6 bases). This CDR3 is 17 amino acids long. In germline, CDR1 is MNHNS, CDR2 SASEGT. V lost 0 bases and J 6 bases, leaving 19 bases between the germline ends. CDR3 DNA sequence: TGTGCCAGCAGTGAAGCGGATTACGGGAGTAATGGCGATACGCAGTATTTT. Its translation: CASSEADYGSNGDTQYF.

The chain carries TRBV5-4 and TRBJ1-2; TRBD1 agrees at 9 bases. V was pared by 0 bases and J by 6 bases, with 6 bases of the junction left unmatched. Looked up from germline, CDR1 is SGHNT and CDR2 is YYREEE (reference sequence). This CDR3 has 15 amino acids. CDR3 DNA: TGTGCCAGCAGCTTGGCCTTACAGGGGGCAGATGGCTACACCTTC. Translated, it gives CASSLALQGADGYTF.

This chain connects TRBV11-2 to TRBJ2-1; 8 bases fit TRBD1. Germline CDR1 and CDR2: SGHAT and FQNNGV. J was trimmed by 4 bases and V by 0 bases; bases with no gene match: 5. The CDR3 totals 16 residues. The CDR3 region is CASSLDGQGEYNEQFF. In DNA form, the CDR3 reads TGTGCCAGCAGCTTAGACGGACAGGGAGAGTACAATGAGCAGTTCTTC. The variable domain in full, with the rest retrieved from reference TRBV11-2 and TRBJ2-1, is EAGVAQSPRYKIIEKRQSVAFWCNPISGHATLYWYQQILGQGPKLLIQFQNNGVVDDSQLPKDRFSAERLKGVDSTLKIQPAKLEDSAVYLCASSLDGQGEYNEQFFGPGTRLTVL.

V is TRBV18 and J is TRBJ2-5; D not certain. Trimming pared 3 bases from V and 3 bases from J, leaving 5 bases between. This CDR3 is built from 12 residues. Germline CDR1 is KGHSH and CDR2 is LQKENI. The CDR3 coding sequence is TGTGCCAGCTCACCCAATGAAGAGACCCAGTACTTC. Amino acid sequence: CASSPNEETQYF.

V usage is TRBV7-2 and J usage is TRBJ2-3, with 8 positions matching TRBD2. The CDR3 covers 15 residues. CDR1 and CDR2 (germline): SGHTA, FQGNSA. Losses at the gene ends were 3 bases for V and 1 base for J; bases not matched to a gene: 3. CDR3 region: CASSFNGGGTDTQYF. The CDR3 DNA is TGTGCCAGCAGCTTTAACGGGGGGGGCACAGATACGCAGTATTTT.

The chain joins TRBV25-1 to TRBJ2-1, with 10 bases matching TRBD2. CDR3 length equals 15 residues. V dropped 4 bases and J dropped 9; count of bases not matched to a gene: 9. The germline V gene encodes CDR1 MGHDK and CDR2 SYGVNS. The CDR3 loop is CASSVPSGRFSEQFF. The CDR3 bases are TGTGCCAGCAGTGTCCCTAGCGGGAGATTTAGTGAGCAGTTCTTC.

This clone was counted a few times. V gene TRBV5-4 combines with J gene TRBJ2-7, with TRBD2 matching over 11 bases. J was trimmed by 2 bases and V by 6 bases; bases with no gene match: 7. The germline V gene has CDR1 SGHNT and CDR2 YYREEE (reference sequence). The CDR3 has 15 amino acids. CDR3 coding DNA: TGTGCCAGCACTAGAGGGACTAGCGGCACCTACGAGCAGTACTTC. Its translation is CASTRGTSGTYEQYF.

The chain carries TRBV29-1 and TRBJ2-5; TRBD2 might be the D (6 bases). Looked up from germline, CDR1 is SQVTM and CDR2 is ANQGSEA. This CDR3 is 13 amino acids long. CDR3 loop: CSGEDMGQETQYF. CDR3 nucleotides: TGCTCCGGGGAGGATATGGGGCAAGAGACCCAGTACTTC.

The V gene is TRBV19, the J gene TRBJ1-4, with 7 nucleotides matching TRBD1. With 7 bases clipped from V and 4 bases from J, the junction kept 3 bases outside the gene matches. Germline lookup yields CDR1 LNHDA and CDR2 SQIVND (reference sequence). This CDR3 comprises 13 residues. The CDR3, as DNA: TGTGCCAGTACCGGGACAGATAATGAAAAACTGTTTTTT. Protein sequence: CASTGTDNEKLFF.